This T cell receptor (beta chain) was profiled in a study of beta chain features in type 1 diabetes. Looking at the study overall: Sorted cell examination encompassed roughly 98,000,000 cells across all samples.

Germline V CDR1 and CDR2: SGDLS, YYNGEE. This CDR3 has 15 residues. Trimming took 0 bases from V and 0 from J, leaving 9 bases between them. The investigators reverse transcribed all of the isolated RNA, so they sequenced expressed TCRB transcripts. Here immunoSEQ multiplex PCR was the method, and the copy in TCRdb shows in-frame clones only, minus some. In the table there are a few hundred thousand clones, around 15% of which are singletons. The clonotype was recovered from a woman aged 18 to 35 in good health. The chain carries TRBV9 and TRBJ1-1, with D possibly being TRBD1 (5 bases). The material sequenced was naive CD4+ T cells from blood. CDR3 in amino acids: CASSVDPGMNTEAFF. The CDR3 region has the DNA TGTGCCAGCAGCGTAGATCCAGGGATGAACACTGAAGCTTTCTTT. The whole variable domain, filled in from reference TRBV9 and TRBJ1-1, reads DSGVTQTPKHLITATGQRVTLRCSPRSGDLSVYWYQQSLDQGLQFLIQYYNGEERAKGNILERFSAQQFPDLHSELNLSSLELGDSALYFCASSVDPGMNTEAFFGQGTRLTVV.